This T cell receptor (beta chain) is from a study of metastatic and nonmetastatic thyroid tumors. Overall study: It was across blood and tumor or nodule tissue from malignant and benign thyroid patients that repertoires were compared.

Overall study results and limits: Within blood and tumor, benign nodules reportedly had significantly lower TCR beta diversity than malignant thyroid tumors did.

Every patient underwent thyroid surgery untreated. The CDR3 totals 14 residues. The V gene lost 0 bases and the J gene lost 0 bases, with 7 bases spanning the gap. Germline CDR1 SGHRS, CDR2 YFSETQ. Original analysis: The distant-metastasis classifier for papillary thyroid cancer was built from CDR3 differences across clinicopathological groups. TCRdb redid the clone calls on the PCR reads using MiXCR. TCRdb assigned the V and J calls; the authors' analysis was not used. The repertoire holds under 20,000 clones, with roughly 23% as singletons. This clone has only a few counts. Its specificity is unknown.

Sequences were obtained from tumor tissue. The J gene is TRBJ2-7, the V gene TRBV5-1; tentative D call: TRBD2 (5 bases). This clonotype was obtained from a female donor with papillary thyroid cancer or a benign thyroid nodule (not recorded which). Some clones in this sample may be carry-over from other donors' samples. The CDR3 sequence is CASSLVRGSYEQYF. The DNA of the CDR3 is TGCGCCAGCAGCTTGGTTCGGGGCTCCTACGAGCAGTACTTC.